One T cell receptor beta chain is described in this entry. The antigen remains undetermined. Treatment meaning: approximately 11-day PBMC culture with coronavirus spike peptide pools or control peptides (ViraFEST assay). The data were taken from a study of vaccination and CD4 T cells after COVID-19. The CDR3 runs to 17 residues. V lost 6 bases and J lost 4, with 24 bases in between. Once obtained from cultured CD4+ T cells, the DNA was sequenced using the Oncomine TCR Beta short-read assay. TCRdb called the PCR reads again in MiXCR, with one record for every CDR3 protein. The sample has about 14,000 distinct CDR3 sequences, 50% to 65% seen once.

The rearrangement links TRBV12-3 or TRBV12-4 to TRBJ1-2; D is possibly TRBD1 (5 bases). The receptor was derived from a human donor who had recovered from COVID-19. Specimen: CD4+ T cells from blood, cultured in vitro, collected before SARS-CoV-2 vaccination. CDR3 nucleotides: TGTGCCAGCAGCAGCTCGGGACGGACCATTAGCGGCTATGGCTACACCTTC. Amino acid sequence: CASSSSGRTISGYGYTF.